What follows is one TCR beta chain and its context. These data are taken from a study of shared clonotypes between healthy human individuals. At deep level, the assay was performed. Some clones are missing from TCRdb's copy, which holds only in-frame ones; the method was immunoSEQ multiplex PCR. Of about half a million clones listed, approximately 81% were seen once; the top ten hold about 13%. From germline, CDR1 is SNHLY and CDR2 FYNNEI. V lost 7 bases and J 3 bases, leaving 18 bases between the germline ends. This CDR3 spans 16 amino acids. Source material: PBMCs. V usage is TRBV2 and J usage is TRBJ2-2; D unclear. This TCR was recovered from a woman aged 40-49 years in good health. Some clones in this sample may be carry-over from other donors' samples. CDR3 residues: CASTPFTNLYTGELFF. DNA of the CDR3: TGTGCCAGCACTCCATTTACTAACTTGTACACCGGGGAGCTGTTTTTT.